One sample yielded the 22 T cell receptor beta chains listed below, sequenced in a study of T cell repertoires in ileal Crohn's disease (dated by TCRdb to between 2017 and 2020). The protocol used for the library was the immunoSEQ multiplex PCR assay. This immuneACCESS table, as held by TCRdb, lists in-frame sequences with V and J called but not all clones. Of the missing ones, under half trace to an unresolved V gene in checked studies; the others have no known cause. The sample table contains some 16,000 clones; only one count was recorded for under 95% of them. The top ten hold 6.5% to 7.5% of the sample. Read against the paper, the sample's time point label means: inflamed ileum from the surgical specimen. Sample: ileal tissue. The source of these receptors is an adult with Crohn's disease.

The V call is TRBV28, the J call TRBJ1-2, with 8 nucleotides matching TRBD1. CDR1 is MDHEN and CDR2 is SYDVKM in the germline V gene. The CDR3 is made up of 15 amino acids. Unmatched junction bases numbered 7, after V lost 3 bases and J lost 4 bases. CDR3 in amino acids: CASSFRTGQTYGYTF. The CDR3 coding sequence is TGTGCCAGCAGTTTTAGGACAGGGCAGACCTATGGCTACACCTTC.

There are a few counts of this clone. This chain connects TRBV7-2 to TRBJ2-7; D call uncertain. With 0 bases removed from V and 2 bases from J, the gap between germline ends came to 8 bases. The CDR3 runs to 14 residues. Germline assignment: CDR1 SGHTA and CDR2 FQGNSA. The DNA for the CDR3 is TGTGCCAGCAGCTTAGCGGACGGACCCTACGAGCAGTACTTC. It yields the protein CASSLADGPYEQYF.

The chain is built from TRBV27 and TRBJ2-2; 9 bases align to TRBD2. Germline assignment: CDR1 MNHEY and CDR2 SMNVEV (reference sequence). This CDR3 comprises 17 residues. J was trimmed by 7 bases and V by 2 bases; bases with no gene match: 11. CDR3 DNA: TGTGCCAGCAGTTTAGTTAGCGGGGGCCCAGTTGGCGGGGAGCTGTTTTTT. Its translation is CASSLVSGGPVGGELFF.

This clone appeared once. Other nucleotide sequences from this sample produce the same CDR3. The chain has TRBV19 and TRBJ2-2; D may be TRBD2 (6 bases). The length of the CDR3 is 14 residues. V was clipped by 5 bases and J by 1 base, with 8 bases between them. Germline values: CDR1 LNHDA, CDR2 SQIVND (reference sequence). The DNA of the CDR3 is TGTGCCAGTAGTTTCGGGGGGAACACCGGGGAGCTGTTTTTT. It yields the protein CASSFGGNTGELFF.

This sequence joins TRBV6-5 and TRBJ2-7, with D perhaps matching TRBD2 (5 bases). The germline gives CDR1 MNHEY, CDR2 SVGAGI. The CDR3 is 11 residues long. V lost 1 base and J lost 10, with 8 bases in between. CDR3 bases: TGTGCCAGCAGTTACTTCGGGGTCCAGTACTTC. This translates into CASSYFGVQYF.

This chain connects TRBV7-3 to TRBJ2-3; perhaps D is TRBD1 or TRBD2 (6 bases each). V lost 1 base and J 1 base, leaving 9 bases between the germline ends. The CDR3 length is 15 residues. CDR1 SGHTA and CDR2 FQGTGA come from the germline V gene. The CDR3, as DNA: TGTGCCAGCAGCTTAAGGGGGGCCGGCACAGATACGCAGTATTTT. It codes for CASSLRGAGTDTQYF.

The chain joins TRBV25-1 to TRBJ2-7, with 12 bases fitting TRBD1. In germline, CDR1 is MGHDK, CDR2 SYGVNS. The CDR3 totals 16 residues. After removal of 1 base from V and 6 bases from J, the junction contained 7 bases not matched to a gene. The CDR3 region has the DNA TGTGCCAGCAGTGAATCTGGGGACAGGGGGCTACTCGAGCAGTACTTC. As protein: CASSESGDRGLLEQYF.

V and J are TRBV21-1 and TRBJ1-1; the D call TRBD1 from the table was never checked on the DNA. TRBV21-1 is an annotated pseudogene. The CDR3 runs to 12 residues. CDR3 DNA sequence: TGTGCCAGCAGCATAGGGGGAGCTGAAGCTTTCTTT. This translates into CASSIGGAEAFF.

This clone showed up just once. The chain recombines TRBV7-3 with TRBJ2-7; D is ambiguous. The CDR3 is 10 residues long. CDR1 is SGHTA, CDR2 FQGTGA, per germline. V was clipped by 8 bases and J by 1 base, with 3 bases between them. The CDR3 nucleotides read TGTGCCAGCTTGTCCTACGAGCAGTACTTC. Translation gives CASLSYEQYF.

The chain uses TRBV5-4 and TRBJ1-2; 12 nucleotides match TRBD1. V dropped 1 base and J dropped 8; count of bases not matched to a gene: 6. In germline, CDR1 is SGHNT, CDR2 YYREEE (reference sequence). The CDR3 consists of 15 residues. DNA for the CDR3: TGTGCCAGCAGCTTGTATGGGACAGGGGGCGTCGGCTACACCTTC. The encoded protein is CASSLYGTGGVGYTF. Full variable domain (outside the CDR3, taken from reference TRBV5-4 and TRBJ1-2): ETGVTQSPTHLIKTRGQQVTLRCSSQSGHNTVSWYQQALGQGPQFIFQYYREEENGRGNFPPRFSGLQFPNYSSELNVNALELDDSALYLCASSLYGTGGVGYTFGSGTRLTVV.

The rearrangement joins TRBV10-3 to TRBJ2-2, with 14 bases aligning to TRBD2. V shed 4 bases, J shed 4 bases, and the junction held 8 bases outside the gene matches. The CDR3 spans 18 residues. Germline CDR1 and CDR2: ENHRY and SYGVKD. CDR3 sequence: CAISARLAGGPVTGELFF. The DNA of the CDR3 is TGTGCCATCAGTGCGAGACTAGCGGGGGGGCCGGTCACCGGGGAGCTGTTTTTT.

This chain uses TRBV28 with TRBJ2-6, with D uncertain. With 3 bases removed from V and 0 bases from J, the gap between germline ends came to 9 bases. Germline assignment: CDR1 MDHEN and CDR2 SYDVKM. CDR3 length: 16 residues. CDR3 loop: CASSFLRSSGANVLTF. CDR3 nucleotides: TGTGCCAGCAGTTTTCTCAGGAGCTCTGGGGCCAACGTCCTGACTTTC.

CDR3 loop: CASSLHRGMSQPQHF. The CDR3 nucleotides read TGTGCCAGCAGCTTACACAGGGGTATGAGTCAGCCCCAGCATTTT. V and J are TRBV7-2 and TRBJ1-5; 7 nucleotides agree with TRBD1. Looked up from germline, CDR1 is SGHTA and CDR2 is FQGNSA. With V trimmed by 2 bases and J by 6 bases, 7 bases remained unmatched. CDR3 length: 15 residues. Using reference TRBV7-2 and TRBJ1-5 for the parts outside the CDR3, the full variable domain is GAGVSQSPSNKVTEKGKDVELRCDPISGHTALYWYRQSLGQGLEFLIYFQGNSAPDKSGLPSDRFSAERTGGSVSTLTIQRTQQEDSAVYLCASSLHRGMSQPQHFGDGTRLSIL.

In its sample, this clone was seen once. CDR3 loop: CASSPDSSSGNTIYF. DNA for the CDR3: TGTGCCAGCTCACCGGACAGCTCCTCTGGAAACACCATATATTTT. J is TRBJ1-3 and V is TRBV18; D might be TRBD1 (6 bases). Trimming removed 3 bases from V and 0 bases from J, with 9 bases in between. This CDR3 is 15 amino acids long. Germline CDR1 and CDR2: KGHSH and LQKENI.

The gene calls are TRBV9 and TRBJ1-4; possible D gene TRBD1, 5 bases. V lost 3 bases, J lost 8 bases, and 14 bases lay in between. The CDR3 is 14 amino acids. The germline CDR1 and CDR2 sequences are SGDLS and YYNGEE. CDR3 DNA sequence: TGTGCCAGCAGCGGCTGGGGGGAAGGGGAAAAACTGTTTTTT. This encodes CASSGWGEGEKLFF.

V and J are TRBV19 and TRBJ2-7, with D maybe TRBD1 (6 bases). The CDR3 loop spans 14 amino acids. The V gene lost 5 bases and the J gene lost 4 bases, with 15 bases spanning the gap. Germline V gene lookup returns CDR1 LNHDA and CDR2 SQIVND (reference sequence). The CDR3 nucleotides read TGTGCCAGTAGTCCCAGGGGAGCAGAATACGAGCAGTACTTC. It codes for CASSPRGAEYEQYF.

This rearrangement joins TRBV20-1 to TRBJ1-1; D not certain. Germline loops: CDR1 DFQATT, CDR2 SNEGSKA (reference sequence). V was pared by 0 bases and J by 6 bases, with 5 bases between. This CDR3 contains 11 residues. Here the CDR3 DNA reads TGCAGTGCTAGAGATAGGTCTGAAGCTTTCTTT. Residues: CSARDRSEAFF.

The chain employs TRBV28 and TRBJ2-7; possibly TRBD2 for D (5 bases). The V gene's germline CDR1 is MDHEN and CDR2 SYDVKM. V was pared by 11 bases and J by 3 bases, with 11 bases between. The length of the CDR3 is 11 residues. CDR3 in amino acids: CAVRGNYEQYF. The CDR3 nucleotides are TGTGCCGTTCGGGGTAACTACGAGCAGTACTTC.

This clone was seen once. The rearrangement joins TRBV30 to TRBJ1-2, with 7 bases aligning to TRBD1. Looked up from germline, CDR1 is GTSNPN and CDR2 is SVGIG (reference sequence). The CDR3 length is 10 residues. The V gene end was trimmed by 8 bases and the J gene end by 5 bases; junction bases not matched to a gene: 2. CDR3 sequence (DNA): TGTGCCACAGGGGAATATGGCTACACCTTC. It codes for CATGEYGYTF.

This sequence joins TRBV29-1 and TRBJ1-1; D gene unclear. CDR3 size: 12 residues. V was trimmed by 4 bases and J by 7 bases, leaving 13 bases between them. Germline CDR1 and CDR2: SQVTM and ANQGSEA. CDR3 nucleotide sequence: TGCAGCGTTGCGTTTCGACGGGGTGAAGCTTTCTTT. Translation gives CSVAFRRGEAFF.

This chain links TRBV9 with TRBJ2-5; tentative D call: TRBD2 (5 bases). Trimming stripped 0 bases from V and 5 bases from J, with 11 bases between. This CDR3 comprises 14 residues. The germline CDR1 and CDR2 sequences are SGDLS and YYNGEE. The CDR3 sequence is CASSVDTRRETQYF. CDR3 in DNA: TGTGCCAGCAGCGTAGACACTAGACGGGAGACCCAGTACTTC.

The CDR3, as DNA: TGCGCCAGCAGCCCGTACCAAACTGCTGGGGCCAACGTCCTGACTTTC. Amino acid sequence: CASSPYQTAGANVLTF. The V and J genes are TRBV5-1 and TRBJ2-6, with D unresolved. The CDR3 covers 16 residues. Trimming pared 4 bases from V and 2 bases from J, leaving 13 bases between. Germline lookup yields CDR1 SGHRS and CDR2 YFSETQ.